A single T cell receptor beta chain is shown here with its context. This specimen comes from a study of T cell responses to AZD1222 COVID-19 vaccine. Germline CDR1 and CDR2: KGHSH and LQKENI. V was cut by 2 bases and J by 5 bases, with 7 bases left in between. CDR3 length: 14 amino acids. Here immunoSEQ multiplex PCR was the method, and the copy in TCRdb shows in-frame clones only, minus some. The repertoire includes around 92,000 clones, about nine tenths of them detected once, and 22% sits in the top ten. The specimen was peripheral blood, collected on day 0 of AZD1222 vaccination. The TCR sequence derives from an adult in good health. This chain joins TRBV18 and TRBJ1-6; D perhaps matches TRBD1 (5 bases). As DNA, the CDR3 is TGTGCCAGCTCACCAGGGGCAGATAATTCACCCCTCCACTTT. Its protein product is CASSPGADNSPLHF.